This T cell receptor (beta chain) is from a study of cytomegalovirus exposure and HLA in healthy donors. Broader study findings: Many donors carried some public TCRs, although rarity characterized most TCR sequences. The CMV antigen specificity of three CMV-associated chains was confirmed through in vitro analysis. Published work reported that the classifier diagnosed cytomegalovirus status with high specificity and sensitivity. A prior analysis recorded that most TCR beta V segments were productive about 90% or about 30% of the time.

Amplification used 60 Vbeta primers and 13 Jbeta primers. TCRdb's copy holds only in-frame clones and misses some; the assay was immunoSEQ multiplex PCR. The data show approximately 150,000 clones, with about three quarters seen just once and 7% held by the top ten. With respect to this clone: What it binds is unknown.

The CDR3 loop spans 14 amino acids. CDR1 and CDR2 from the germline V gene are SGHTA and FQGNSA. Trimming removed 3 bases from V and 8 bases from J, with 14 bases in between. The genes are TRBV7-2 and TRBJ2-1; D unresolved. The TCR sequence derives from a woman in her thirties or forties in good health and CMV-seropositive. Sequenced: PBMCs. CDR3 coding DNA: TGTGCCAGCAGCTTCAACCAACTTGTGGATGAGCAGTTCTTC. This sequence encodes CASSFNQLVDEQFF.